The 18 T cell receptor beta chains below all came from one sample that was sequenced in a study of blood T cell repertoires in COVID-19. Here immunoSEQ multiplex PCR was the method, and the copy in TCRdb shows in-frame clones only, minus some. Among roughly 250,000 clones listed, roughly 86% were seen once. The sample was PBMCs or T cells enriched from blood (not recorded which). The receptors originated from a woman aged 45 to 65 who had recovered from COVID-19.

The chain carries TRBV28 and TRBJ1-1; 7 positions agree with TRBD1. V lost 4 bases and J lost 1; bases outside the gene matches: 3. This CDR3 contains 14 residues. CDR1 and CDR2 from the germline V gene are MDHEN and SYDVKM. Written as DNA, the CDR3 is TGTGCCAGCAGTTGGGGGACAGAGAACACTGAAGCTTTCTTT. Translated: CASSWGTENTEAFF.

V usage is TRBV7-2 and J usage is TRBJ2-7; 11 positions match TRBD1. Germline V gene sequence: CDR1 SGHTA, CDR2 FQGNSA. This CDR3 region has 16 residues. Unmatched junction bases numbered 13, after V lost 6 bases and J lost 6 bases. CDR3 protein: CASRRQVGTGGFEQYF. The CDR3 nucleotides are TGTGCCAGCAGACGTCAGGTCGGGACAGGGGGTTTCGAGCAGTACTTC.

CDR3 sequence reads: CASSPPGTGKTGELFF. The CDR3 DNA follows: TGTGCCAGCAGTCCACCCGGGACTGGAAAAACCGGGGAGCTGTTTTTT. The chain couples TRBV25-1 to TRBJ2-2; D perhaps matches TRBD2 (6 bases). From germline, CDR1 is MGHDK and CDR2 SYGVNS. The V end was cut by 5 bases, the J end by 5 bases, with 18 bases between. This CDR3 comprises 16 residues.

The chain carries TRBV5-4 and TRBJ2-7, with 7 positions matching TRBD2. J lost 3 bases, V lost 0 bases, and 3 bases had no gene match. Germline assignment: CDR1 SGHNT and CDR2 YYREEE (reference sequence). The CDR3 consists of 14 residues. As DNA, the CDR3 is TGTGCCAGCAGCTTGGCCGGGGGGAACTACGAGCAGTACTTC. Amino acids: CASSLAGGNYEQYF.

V is TRBV9 and J is TRBJ1-1; D remains ambiguous. Trimming shortened V by 0 bases and J by 7 bases, and 10 bases separated the two germline ends. The CDR3 is 13 amino acids. Germline V gene sequence: CDR1 SGDLS, CDR2 YYNGEE. CDR3 in DNA: TGTGCCAGCAGCGTAGTGAGTAGTAGTGAAGCTTTCTTT. Protein sequence: CASSVVSSSEAFF.

The rearrangement uses TRBV5-1 and TRBJ1-4; 8 bases match TRBD1. The ends lost 5 bases at V and 6 bases at J; junction bases unmatched: 9. The length of the CDR3 is 15 residues. Germline V gene sequence: CDR1 SGHRS, CDR2 YFSETQ. CDR3 bases: TGCGCCAGCAGTTCAGGGGGCGAGTCGGATGAAAAACTGTTTTTT. It yields the protein CASSSGGESDEKLFF.

The chain carries TRBV19 and TRBJ2-7; perhaps TRBD1 as D (6 bases). Germline V gene data show CDR1 as LNHDA and CDR2 as SQIVND (reference sequence). V was clipped by 6 bases and J by 2 bases, with 17 bases between them. The CDR3 totals 15 residues. CDR3 coding DNA: TGTGCCAGTAGCAGGACCGGGACACTGACCTACGAGCAGTACTTC. Its protein is CASSRTGTLTYEQYF.

This clone was detected only once. The rearrangement uses TRBV6-1 and TRBJ1-1; D is uncertain. This CDR3 comprises 14 residues. Trimming took 3 bases from V and 2 from J, leaving 10 bases between them. Germline values: CDR1 MNHNS, CDR2 SASEGT. The CDR3 DNA is TGTGCCAGCAGTGATCGGTGGTTAAACACTGAAGCTTTCTTT. Translation gives CASSDRWLNTEAFF.

This clone was observed once. This rearrangement joins TRBV28 to TRBJ1-5; D ambiguous. V dropped 2 bases and J dropped 2 bases, with 10 bases sitting between them. Germline values: CDR1 MDHEN, CDR2 SYDVKM. The CDR3 contains 15 residues. The DNA for the CDR3 is TGTGCCAGCAGTTTACGGTTTCGAGGCAATCAGCCCCAGCATTTT. This codes for CASSLRFRGNQPQHF. The full variable domain, with the rest looked up from reference TRBV28 and TRBJ1-5, is DVKVTQSSRYLVKRTGEKVFLECVQDMDHENMFWYRQDPGLGLRLIYFSYDVKMKEKGDIPEGYSVSREKKERFSLILESASTNQTSMYLCASSLRFRGNQPQHFGDGTRLSIL.

The chain has TRBV9 and TRBJ1-2; the D is unclear. The germline V gene encodes CDR1 SGDLS and CDR2 YYNGEE. The V gene lost 4 bases and the J gene lost 3 bases, with 16 bases spanning the gap. The CDR3 is 15 residues long. CDR3 sequence reads: CASSPTGRGYYGYTF. In DNA form, the CDR3 reads TGTGCCAGCAGCCCCACTGGGCGGGGTTACTATGGCTACACCTTC.

The V gene is TRBV4-2, the J gene TRBJ2-7, with D tentatively TRBD2 (5 bases). The CDR3 extends over 15 amino acids. Germline V gene lookup returns CDR1 LGHNA and CDR2 YNFKEQ. Trimming left V 4 bases short and J 7 bases short, with 20 bases between. In DNA form, the CDR3 reads TGTGCCAGCAGCCTCCCCGGACCGGGAATGCGGGAGCAGTACTTC. Its translation is CASSLPGPGMREQYF.

CDR3: CATSREYGTGVNSPLHF. In DNA form, the CDR3 reads TGTGCCACCAGCAGAGAGTATGGGACAGGGGTTAATTCACCCCTCCACTTT. This sequence joins TRBV15 and TRBJ1-6, with 10 bases lining up with TRBD1. Germline-derived CDR1 and CDR2 are LNHNV and YYDKDF (reference sequence). This CDR3 region has 17 residues. V shed 0 bases, J shed 6 bases, and the junction held 5 bases outside the gene matches.

The chain has TRBV3-1 (or the pseudogene TRBV3-2) and TRBJ1-1; D remains ambiguous. V shed 4 bases and J shed 9 bases, with 12 bases lying between them. CDR1 LGHDT and CDR2 YNNKEL come from the germline V gene (reference sequence). This CDR3 contains 12 residues. The DNA for the CDR3 is TGTGCCAGCAGCCCCCTAAACAGTAAAGCTTTCTTT. It codes for CASSPLNSKAFF.

This rearrangement joins TRBV28 to TRBJ2-4; the match to TRBD2 covers 8 bases. J gave up 2 bases and V 6 bases, and 6 bases lay outside the gene matches. Germline V gene data show CDR1 as MDHEN and CDR2 as SYDVKM. The CDR3 is made up of 15 amino acids. CDR3 nucleotide sequence: TGTGCCAGCAGCATTAGCGGGGACACCAAAAACATTCAGTACTTC. This encodes CASSISGDTKNIQYF.

J is TRBJ1-3 and V is TRBV5-1; 9 bases are a match to TRBD1. Germline values: CDR1 SGHRS, CDR2 YFSETQ. The CDR3 runs to 14 residues. Unmatched junction bases numbered 2, after V lost 3 bases and J lost 4 bases. For the CDR3, the DNA is TGCGCCAGCAGCTCGGGACAGGGCGGAAACACCATATATTTT. This translates into CASSSGQGGNTIYF.

The genes are TRBV19 and TRBJ2-1, with 13 bases identical to TRBD2. Trimming at V came to 5 bases and at J to 8 bases, leaving 9 bases not matched to a gene. Germline V CDR1 and CDR2: LNHDA, SQIVND (reference sequence). The CDR3 sequence is 16 residues long. The CDR3 nucleotides read TGTGCCAGTAGTTATAGGACTAGCGGGAGTGGGTATGAGCAGTTCTTC. It codes for CASSYRTSGSGYEQFF.

The chain couples TRBV28 to TRBJ2-3; 10 bases line up with TRBD2. This CDR3 comprises 16 residues. Germline loops: CDR1 MDHEN, CDR2 SYDVKM. V lost 1 base to trimming and J lost 3 bases; unmatched junction nucleotides: 4. The CDR3 region has the DNA TGTGCCAGCAGTTTATCCCTAGCGGGAGCAACAGATACGCAGTATTTT. Its translation: CASSLSLAGATDTQYF.

This clone appeared a few times. The V gene is TRBV10-3, the J gene TRBJ1-2, with 8 bases lining up with TRBD1. Germline V gives CDR1 ENHRY, CDR2 SYGVKD. This CDR3 spans 16 amino acids. V lost 0 bases and J lost 2; bases outside the gene matches: 5. The CDR3 protein is CAISESRTGRNYGYTF. The CDR3 DNA reads as TGTGCCATCAGTGAGTCACGGACAGGGCGAAACTATGGCTACACCTTC.